This T cell receptor (beta chain) was observed in a study of blood T cell repertoires in COVID-19. Clones were read by immunoSEQ multiplex PCR, and TCRdb kept only the in-frame ones, dropping some. The sample has 200,000 to 250,000 clones, nearly 90% seen once; the top ten hold roughly a tenth. Germline CDR1 and CDR2: WSHSY and SAAADI. The germline V and J ends were trimmed by 7 bases and 5 bases, with 27 bases remaining between them. The CDR3 loop spans 18 amino acids. The age range of participants was 18 to 89 years, with residence in some 25 US areas. The chain carries TRBV10-2 and TRBJ2-1; D remains unclear. Sequencing input: PBMCs or T cells enriched from blood (not recorded which). This sequence was found in a man aged 30 to 39 who had recovered from COVID-19. The CDR3 reads CASTTTFSVLAANNEQFF. CDR3 bases: TGCGCCAGCACCACTACTTTCTCAGTTTTGGCCGCAAACAATGAGCAGTTCTTC.